This record covers a single T cell receptor (beta chain). Antigen: not known. This sample is part of a study of shared clonotypes between healthy human individuals. Notes on the study in general: Memory subsets generally showed smaller estimated richness than naive subsets did.

A deep-level run was used for the assay. Generated by immunoSEQ multiplex PCR, the TCRdb table keeps only in-frame clones and is missing some. The data hold some 200,000 clones, with just over 65% observed a single time. CD4+ cells were split into CD45RA+ naive and CD45RA-negative memory subsets. The CDR3 spans 14 residues. CDR1 is SGHNT and CDR2 is YYREEE in the germline V gene (reference sequence). With 2 bases removed from V and 1 base from J, the gap between germline ends came to 9 bases. The TCR originated in a man aged 30-40 years in good health. The rearrangement joins TRBV5-4 to TRBJ1-1; D unclear. The sequencing sample was made of memory CD4+ T cells sorted from blood. The subset denotes: CD45RA-negative fraction. CDR3 in DNA: TGTGCCAGCAGCTTTCGGGCAGAGAACACTGAAGCTTTCTTT. It encodes CASSFRAENTEAFF.